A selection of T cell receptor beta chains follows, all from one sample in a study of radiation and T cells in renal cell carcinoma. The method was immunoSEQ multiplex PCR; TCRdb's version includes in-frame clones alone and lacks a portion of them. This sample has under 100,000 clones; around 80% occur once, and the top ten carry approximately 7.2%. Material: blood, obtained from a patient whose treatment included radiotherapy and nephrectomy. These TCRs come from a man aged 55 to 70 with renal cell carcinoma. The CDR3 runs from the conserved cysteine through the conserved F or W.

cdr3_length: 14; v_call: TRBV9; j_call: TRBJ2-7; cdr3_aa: CASSVSSGSSEQYF
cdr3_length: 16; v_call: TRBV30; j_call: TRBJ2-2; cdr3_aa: CAWSVRTSVFTGELFF
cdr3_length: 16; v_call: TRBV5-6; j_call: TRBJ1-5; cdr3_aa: CASSKILRGTNQPQHF
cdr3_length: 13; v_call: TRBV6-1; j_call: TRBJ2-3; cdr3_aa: CASRGGGTDTQYF
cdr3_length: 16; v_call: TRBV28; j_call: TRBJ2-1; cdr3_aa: CASSLPFPYRDNEQFF
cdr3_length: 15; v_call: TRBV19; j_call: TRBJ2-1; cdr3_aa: CASRNGTGGWYEQFF
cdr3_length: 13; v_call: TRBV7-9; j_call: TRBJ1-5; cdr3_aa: CASSLNPDQPQHF
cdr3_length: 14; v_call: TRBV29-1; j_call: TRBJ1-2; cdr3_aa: CSVIGHSRGYGYTF
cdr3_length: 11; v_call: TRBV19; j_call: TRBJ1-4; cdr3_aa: CASSTGEKLFF
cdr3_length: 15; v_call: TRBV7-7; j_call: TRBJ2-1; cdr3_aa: CASSPGPSSYNEQFF
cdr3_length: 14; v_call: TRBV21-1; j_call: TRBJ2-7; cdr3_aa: CASSKARPAYEQYF
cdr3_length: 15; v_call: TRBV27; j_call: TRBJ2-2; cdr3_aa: CASSLRGSNTGELFF
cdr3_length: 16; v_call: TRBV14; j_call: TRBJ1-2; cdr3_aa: CASSHEGKNFRYGYTF
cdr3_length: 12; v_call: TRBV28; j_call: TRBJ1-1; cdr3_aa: CASSERWTEAFF
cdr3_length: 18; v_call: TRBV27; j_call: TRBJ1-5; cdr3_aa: CASSFPLMDLRSNQPQHF
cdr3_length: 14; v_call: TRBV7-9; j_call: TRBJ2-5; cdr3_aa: CASSKARGQETQYF
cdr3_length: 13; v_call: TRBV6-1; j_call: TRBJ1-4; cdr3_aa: CASSEWTREKLFF
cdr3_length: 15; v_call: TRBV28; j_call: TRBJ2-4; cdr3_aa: CAGAKGTGSRDIQYF
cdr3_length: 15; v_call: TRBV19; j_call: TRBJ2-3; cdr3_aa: CASSIWASDPDTQYF
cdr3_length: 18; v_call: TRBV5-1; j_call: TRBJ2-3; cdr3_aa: CASSFSLVAGGDTDTQYF
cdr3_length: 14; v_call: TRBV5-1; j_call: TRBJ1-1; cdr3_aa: CASKVGQVNTEAFF
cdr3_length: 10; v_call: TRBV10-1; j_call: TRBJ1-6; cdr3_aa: CASSAGPLHF
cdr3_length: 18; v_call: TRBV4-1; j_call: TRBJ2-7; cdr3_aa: CASSQGALGGPTPYEQYF
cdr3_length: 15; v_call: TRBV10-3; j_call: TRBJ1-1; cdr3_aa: CAISEGGYRNTEAFF
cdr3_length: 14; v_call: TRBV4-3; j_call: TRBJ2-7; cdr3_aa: CASSQMGAGYEQYF
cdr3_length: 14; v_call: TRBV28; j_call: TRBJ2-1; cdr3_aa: CASRGAGVNGEQFF
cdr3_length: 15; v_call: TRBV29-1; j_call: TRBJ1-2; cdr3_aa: CSVSGTPERYYGYTF
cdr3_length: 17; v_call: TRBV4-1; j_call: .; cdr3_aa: CASSQDRQGRFRDEQYF
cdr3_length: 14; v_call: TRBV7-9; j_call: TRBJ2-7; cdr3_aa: CASSPQTGHYEQYF
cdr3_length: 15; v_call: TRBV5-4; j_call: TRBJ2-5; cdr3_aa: CASSGRIAGEETQYF
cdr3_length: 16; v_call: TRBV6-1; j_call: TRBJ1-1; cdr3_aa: CASSETRGEMNTEAFF
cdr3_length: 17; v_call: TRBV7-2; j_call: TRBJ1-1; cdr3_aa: CASSLDASFLGSTEAFF
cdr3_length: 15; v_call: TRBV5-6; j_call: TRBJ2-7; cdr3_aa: CASSLIQGSSYEQYF
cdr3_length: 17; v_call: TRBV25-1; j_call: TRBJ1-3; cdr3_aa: CASSESTGEVSGNTIYF
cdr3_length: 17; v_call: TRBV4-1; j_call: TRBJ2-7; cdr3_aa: CASSHSSGDRKRYEQYF
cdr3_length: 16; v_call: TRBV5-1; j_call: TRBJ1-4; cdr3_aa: CASSLDARGQDEKLFF
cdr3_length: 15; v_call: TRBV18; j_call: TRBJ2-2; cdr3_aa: CASSPLRQNTGELFF
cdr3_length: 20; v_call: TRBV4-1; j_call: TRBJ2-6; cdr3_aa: CASSQPMVGQLISGANVLTF
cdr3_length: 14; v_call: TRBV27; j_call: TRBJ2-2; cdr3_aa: CASSLRQGDGELFF
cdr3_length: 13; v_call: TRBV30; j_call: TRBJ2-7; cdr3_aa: CAWSRGVRYEQYF
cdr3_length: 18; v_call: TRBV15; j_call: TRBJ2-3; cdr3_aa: CATSLGGLAGGRTDTQYF
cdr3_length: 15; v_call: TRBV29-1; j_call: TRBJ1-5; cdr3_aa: CSVSEGHTGGQPQHF
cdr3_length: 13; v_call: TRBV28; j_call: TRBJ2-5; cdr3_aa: CASRGTAQETQYF
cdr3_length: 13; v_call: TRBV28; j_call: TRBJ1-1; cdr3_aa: CASRWGLNTEAFF
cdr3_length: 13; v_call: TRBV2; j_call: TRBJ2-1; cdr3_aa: CASTFGLVNEQFF
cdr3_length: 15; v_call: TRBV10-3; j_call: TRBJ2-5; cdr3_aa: CAISEEVGGGETQYF
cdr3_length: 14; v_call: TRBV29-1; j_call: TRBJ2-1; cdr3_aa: CSVGVGGSYNEQFF
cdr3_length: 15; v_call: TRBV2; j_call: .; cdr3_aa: CASQKADTTNYEQYF
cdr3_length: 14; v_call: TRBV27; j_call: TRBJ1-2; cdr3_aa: CASSWGRESYGYTF
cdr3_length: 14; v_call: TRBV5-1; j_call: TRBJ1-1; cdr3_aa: CASSLDLDREETFF
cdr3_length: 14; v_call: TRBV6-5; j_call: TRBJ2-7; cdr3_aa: CASSSWGGNYEQYF
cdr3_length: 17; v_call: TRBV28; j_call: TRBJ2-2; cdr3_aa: CASSLSGTGGKTGELFF
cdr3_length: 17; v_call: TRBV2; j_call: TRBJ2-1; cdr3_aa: CASRPPRTGALYNEQFF
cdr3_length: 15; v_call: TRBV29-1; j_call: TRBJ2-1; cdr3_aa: CSVEGRDYTYNEQFF
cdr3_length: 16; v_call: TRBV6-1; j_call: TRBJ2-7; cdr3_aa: CASSEGWSGPPYEQYF
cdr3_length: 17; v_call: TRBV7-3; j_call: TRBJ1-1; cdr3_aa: CASSLSPPGVLDTEAFF
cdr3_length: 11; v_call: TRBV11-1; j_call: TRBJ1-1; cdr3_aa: CASGRNTEAFF